Listed below are T cell receptor beta chains from one sample, sequenced in a study of blood T cell repertoires in COVID-19. TCRdb keeps only in-frame clones here, not all; method: immunoSEQ multiplex PCR. The sample records about 380,000 clones, about 90% being singletons. The specimen sequenced was PBMCs or T cells enriched from blood (not recorded which). The receptors were gathered from a woman aged 25 to 39 who had recovered from COVID-19. Both conserved end residues are part of each CDR3. Fields, in order: clone size, V gene, D gene, J gene, CDR3 protein, CDR3 DNA. A D gene is named only where the DNA matches it firmly. Rows give clone size only sometimes, using once, few, many, or a class for an expanded clone.

>.|TRBV7-9|.|TRBJ2-7
CASSYFQGYEQYF
TGTGCCAGCAGCTATTTTCAGGGTTACGAGCAGTACTTC
>.|TRBV18|TRBD2|TRBJ2-3
CASSRDVSSGLGNTQYF
TGTGCCAGCTCACGGGACGTCTCTAGCGGGTTAGGGAATACGCAGTATTTT
>.|TRBV7-9|TRBD2|TRBJ2-1
CASSPPPLSGPSYNEQFF
TGTGCCAGCAGCCCCCCCCCACTTAGCGGGCCTTCCTACAATGAGCAGTTCTTC
>few|TRBV28|.|TRBJ1-2
CASSFGQVFTF
TGTGCCAGCAGTTTTGGGCAGGTTTTCACCTTC
>.|TRBV28|TRBD1|TRBJ2-7
CASWDRVYEQYF
TGTGCCAGCTGGGACAGGGTCTACGAGCAGTACTTC
>once|TRBV18|TRBD2|TRBJ2-7
CASSPTSGGSYEQYF
TGTGCCAGCTCACCGACTAGCGGGGGATCCTACGAGCAGTACTTC
>.|TRBV6-2/TRBV6-3|TRBD2|TRBJ2-5
CASSRTSGGIQETQYF
TGTGCCAGCAGCCGTACTAGCGGGGGCATACAAGAGACCCAGTACTTC
>.|TRBV6-6|.|TRBJ2-7
CASSPAGPAYEQYF
TGTGCCAGCAGTCCGGCAGGTCCGGCCTACGAGCAGTACTTC
>.|TRBV9|TRBD2|TRBJ2-5
CASSTSGGSQETQYF
TGTGCCAGCAGCACTAGCGGGGGCTCACAAGAGACCCAGTACTTC
>.|TRBV2|TRBD2|TRBJ2-7
CASSGTSGLYEQYF
TGTGCCAGCAGTGGGACTAGCGGGCTCTACGAGCAGTACTTC
>.|TRBV28|TRBD1|TRBJ1-2
CASSLPGQAYYGYTF
TGTGCCAGCAGTTTACCTGGACAGGCTTACTATGGCTACACCTTC
>.|TRBV27|TRBD1|TRBJ1-1
CASSFWQGETEAFF
TGTGCCAGCAGTTTTTGGCAGGGGGAGACTGAAGCTTTCTTT
>.|TRBV6-5|.|TRBJ1-2
CASSLRGGNYGYTF
TGTGCCAGCAGCCTACGGGGGGGGAACTATGGCTACACCTTC